One sample yielded the 17 T cell receptor beta chains listed below, sequenced in a study of shared clonotypes between healthy human individuals. Some clones are missing from TCRdb's copy, which holds only in-frame ones; the method was immunoSEQ multiplex PCR. The sample holds under 700,000 clones, 85% to 95% seen once. Terminally differentiated effector memory CD45RA+ cells were left out of the naive CD8 fraction, which was CD45RO-negative and positively selected for CCR7. The sample taken for sequencing was naive CD8+ T cells sorted from blood. These receptors all stem from a woman in her 30s in good health.

J is TRBJ2-7 and V is TRBV7-8; D unclear. Looked up from germline, CDR1 is SGHVS and CDR2 is FQNEAQ. Trimming left V 3 bases short and J 0 bases short, with 9 bases between. The CDR3 is 14 amino acids. The CDR3 region is CASSLWDSSYEQYF. The CDR3 DNA sequence: TGTGCCAGCAGCTTGTGGGATAGCTCCTACGAGCAGTACTTC.

The CDR3 region is CASSPPPGATEAFF. CDR3 in DNA: TGTGCCAGCAGTCCCCCGCCAGGGGCCACTGAAGCTTTCTTT. The chain joins TRBV28 to TRBJ1-1, with D possibly being TRBD1 (6 bases). The CDR3 has 14 amino acids. V lost 5 bases and J 4 bases, leaving 14 bases between the germline ends. Germline CDR1 is MDHEN and CDR2 is SYDVKM.

CDR3 DNA: TGTGCCAGCAGTTACGGGCGGGAGTTCTACGAGCAGTACTTC. Amino acids: CASSYGREFYEQYF. This sequence joins TRBV6-5 and TRBJ2-7, with TRBD2 matching over 7 bases. This CDR3 region has 14 residues. Trimming removed 2 bases from V and 3 bases from J; junction bases left unmatched: 4. The V gene's germline CDR1 is MNHEY and CDR2 SVGAGI.

The chain recombines TRBV28 with TRBJ2-2; the D is unclear. V shed 6 bases and J shed 2 bases, with 10 bases lying between them. This CDR3 has 14 amino acids. The V gene's germline CDR1 is MDHEN and CDR2 SYDVKM. Here the CDR3 DNA reads TGTGCCAGCAGCCAAACCACTAACACCGGGGAGCTGTTTTTT. This gives the protein CASSQTTNTGELFF.

The rearrangement uses TRBV19 and TRBJ1-2; D may be TRBD1 (5 bases). This CDR3 contains 13 residues. Trimming removed 4 bases at V and 5 bases at J, with 11 bases between. CDR1 and CDR2 from the germline V gene are LNHDA and SQIVND (reference sequence). The CDR3 nucleotides read TGTGCCAGTAGTAGTGGGGGTTGGTATGGCTACACCTTC. This sequence encodes CASSSGGWYGYTF.

The CDR3 sequence is CSVEDPVGANYGYTF. In nucleotides, the CDR3 is TGCAGCGTTGAAGATCCCGTGGGAGCTAACTATGGCTACACCTTC. The chain is built from TRBV29-1 and TRBJ1-2; D gene ambiguous. The CDR3 sequence is 15 residues long. CDR1 SQVTM and CDR2 ANQGSEA come from the germline V gene. V was shortened by 0 bases and J by 0 bases, with 11 bases between the two germline ends.

The gene calls are TRBV28 and TRBJ2-5; maybe TRBD1 (5 bases). CDR1 MDHEN and CDR2 SYDVKM come from the germline V gene. Deletions cut 5 bases from V and 13 bases from J, with 17 bases between. This CDR3 spans 12 amino acids. CDR3 region: CASSPPTQDTYF. The CDR3 DNA reads as TGTGCCAGCAGTCCCCCGACCCAGGACACGTACTTC.

The J gene is TRBJ1-1, the V gene TRBV30, with D unclear. Per germline, CDR1 GTSNPN and CDR2 SVGIG (reference sequence). This CDR3 region has 12 residues. The V and J ends lost 5 bases and 10 bases respectively, with 17 bases between them. The CDR3 DNA is TGTGCCTGGGGGGAGGGATCGGTAGGAGCTTTCTTT. This codes for CAWGEGSVGAFF. The full variable domain, in which reference TRBV30 and TRBJ1-1 provide the parts outside the CDR3, is SQTIHQWPATLVQPVGSPLSLECTVEGTSNPNLYWYRQAAGRGLQLLFYSVGIGQISSEVPQNLSASRPQDRQFILSSKKLLLSDSGFYLCAWGEGSVGAFFGQGTRLTVV.

This rearrangement joins TRBV7-9 to TRBJ2-5, with 8 nucleotides matching TRBD2. This CDR3 is built from 15 residues. V gave up 5 bases and J gave up 4 bases; unmatched junction bases: 9. CDR1 is SEHNR and CDR2 is FQNEAQ in the germline V gene (reference sequence). The CDR3, as DNA: TGTGCCAGCAGCCCAATTGGCGGGAGGAGAGAGACCCAGTACTTC. Translated: CASSPIGGRRETQYF.

The genes are TRBV28 and TRBJ2-5; tentatively, D is TRBD2 (5 bases). The CDR3 length is 16 residues. Trimming took off 2 bases at V and 5 bases at J, with 18 bases between the two ends. Germline values: CDR1 MDHEN, CDR2 SYDVKM. The CDR3 sequence: CASSLGFTSGHETQYF. The CDR3 DNA sequence: TGTGCCAGCAGTTTAGGGTTCACTAGTGGCCATGAGACCCAGTACTTC.

The chain carries TRBV7-9 and TRBJ2-7; D unresolved. The CDR3 is made up of 15 amino acids. In germline, CDR1 is SEHNR, CDR2 FQNEAQ (reference sequence). Trimming removed 1 base at V and 3 bases at J, with 13 bases between. The CDR3 DNA reads TGTGCCAGCAGCTTAGGAGAGGTACCCGTCTACGAGCAGTACTTC. As protein: CASSLGEVPVYEQYF.

V usage is TRBV27 and J usage is TRBJ2-7; 8 nucleotides line up with TRBD2. The germline CDR1 and CDR2 sequences are MNHEY and SMNVEV (reference sequence). CDR3 length: 15 residues. V dropped 1 base and J dropped 3; count of bases not matched to a gene: 5. CDR3 residues: CASSLLAGNRYEQYF. The DNA of the CDR3 is TGTGCCAGCAGTTTATTAGCGGGGAATCGCTACGAGCAGTACTTC.

V usage is TRBV28 and J usage is TRBJ1-2; perhaps TRBD1 as D (6 bases). CDR3 length equals 10 residues. The V end was cut by 9 bases, the J end by 8 bases, with 10 bases between. Germline CDR1 MDHEN, CDR2 SYDVKM. CDR3 nucleotides: TGTGCCAGTCGGAGGGGGGGCTACACCTTC. Its protein is CASRRGGYTF.

V gene TRBV30 combines with J gene TRBJ2-7, with TRBD1 matching 8 bases. J was trimmed by 4 bases and V by 0 bases; bases with no gene match: 8. This CDR3 comprises 15 residues. CDR1 is GTSNPN and CDR2 is SVGIG in the germline V gene (reference sequence). The CDR3 bases are TGTGCCTGGAGTGTTGGACAGGGAAGGAAATACGAGCAGTACTTC. Its protein product is CAWSVGQGRKYEQYF.

The V call is TRBV7-3, the J call TRBJ2-1; tentatively, D is TRBD2 (5 bases). Germline V gene data show CDR1 as SGHTA and CDR2 as FQGTGA. V lost 5 bases, J lost 2 bases, and 16 bases lay in between. The CDR3 has 16 residues. CDR3 in amino acids: CASSPSSGLTYNEQFF. The CDR3 DNA follows: TGTGCCAGCAGCCCCTCTTCGGGATTAACCTACAATGAGCAGTTCTTC.

This chain connects TRBV9 to TRBJ2-7, with D perhaps assigned TRBD1 or TRBD2 (5 bases each). The length of the CDR3 is 13 residues. The V gene lost 4 bases and the J gene lost 5 bases, with 13 bases spanning the gap. Germline CDR1 reads SGDLS; CDR2 reads YYNGEE. For the CDR3, the DNA is TGTGCCAGCAGCATCGACATGGGGGACGAGCAGTACTTC. Its protein is CASSIDMGDEQYF.

A remark on this clone: This sample also contains other DNA sequences that code for the same CDR3. The chain is built from TRBV5-6 and TRBJ2-1; D is possibly TRBD2 (5 bases). The V end lost 0 bases, the J end lost 10 bases, and 8 bases lay between the germline ends. Germline CDR1 SGHDT, CDR2 YYEEEE. The CDR3 extends over 12 amino acids. CDR3 bases: TGTGCCAGCAGCTTGGGAGGGTCCGAGCAGTTCTTC. Its translation: CASSLGGSEQFF.